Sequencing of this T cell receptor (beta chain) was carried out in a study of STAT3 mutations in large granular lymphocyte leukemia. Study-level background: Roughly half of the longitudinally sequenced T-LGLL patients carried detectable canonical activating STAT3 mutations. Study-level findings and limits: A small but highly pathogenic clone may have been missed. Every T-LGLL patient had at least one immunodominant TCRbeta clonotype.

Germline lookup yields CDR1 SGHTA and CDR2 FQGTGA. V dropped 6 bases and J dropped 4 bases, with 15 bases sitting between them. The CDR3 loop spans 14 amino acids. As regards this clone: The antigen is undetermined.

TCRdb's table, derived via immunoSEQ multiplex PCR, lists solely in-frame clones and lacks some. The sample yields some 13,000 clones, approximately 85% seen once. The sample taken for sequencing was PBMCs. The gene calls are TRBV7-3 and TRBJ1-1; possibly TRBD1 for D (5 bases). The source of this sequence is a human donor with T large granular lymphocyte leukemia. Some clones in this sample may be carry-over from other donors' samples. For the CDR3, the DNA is TGTGCCAGCAGTTATACAGGATCTGGCACTGAAGCTTTCTTT. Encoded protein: CASSYTGSGTEAFF.